This TCR beta chain was recorded in a study of tumor-infiltrating lymphocytes in primary liver carcinoma. Study-wide context: Those enrolled were patients of both sexes, who were aged 30 to 69 years.

Germline V lookup: CDR1 SQVTM, CDR2 ANQGSEA. This CDR3 spans 16 amino acids. A word on this clonotype: A read error may produce the germline difference seen at one junction end.

A constant-region primer served to make TCR beta cDNA from roughly 500 ng total RNA. Nested multiplex PCR, run for three rounds with slightly modified ARM-PCR, yielded TCR beta libraries. TRBV1-TRBV30 forward primers paired with a C-beta reverse primer were used in the first two PCR rounds, which ran roughly 11 cycles each. TCRdb ran MiXCR on the multiplex PCR reads and lists one entry per CDR3 protein. The sample shows some 180,000 distinct CDR3 sequences, around four fifths of them seen only once. Each 20-30 mg portion of unsorted bulk tissue served as the source for co-extraction of RNA and DNA. Those sampled were patients whose primary liver carcinoma was treated by surgical resection. Each tumor specimen held more than 75% viable tumor cells.

Material: tumor tissue from primary liver carcinoma. The TCR sequence derives from a man aged 40-50 years with primary liver carcinoma and hepatitis B virus infection. The chain has TRBV29-1 and TRBJ2-3, with 13 bases that match TRBD2. As DNA, the CDR3 is TGCAGCGTTGACGGGACTAGCGGGGCCGGAACAGATACGCAATATTTT. It encodes CSVDGTSGAGTDTQYF.